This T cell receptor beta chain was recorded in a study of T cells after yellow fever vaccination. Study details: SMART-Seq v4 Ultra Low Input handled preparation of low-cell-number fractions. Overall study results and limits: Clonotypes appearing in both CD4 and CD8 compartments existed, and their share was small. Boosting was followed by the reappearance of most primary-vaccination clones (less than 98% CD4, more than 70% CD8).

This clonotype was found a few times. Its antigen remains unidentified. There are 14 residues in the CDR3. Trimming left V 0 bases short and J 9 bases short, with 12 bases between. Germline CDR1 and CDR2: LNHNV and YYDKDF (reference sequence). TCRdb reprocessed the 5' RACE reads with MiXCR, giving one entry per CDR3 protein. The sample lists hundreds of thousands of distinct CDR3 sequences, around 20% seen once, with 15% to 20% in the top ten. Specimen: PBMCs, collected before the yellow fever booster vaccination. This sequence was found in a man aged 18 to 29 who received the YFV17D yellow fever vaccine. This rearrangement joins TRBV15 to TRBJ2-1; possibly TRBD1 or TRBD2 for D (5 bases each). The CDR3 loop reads CATSRDSQRGEQFF. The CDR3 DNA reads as TGTGCCACCAGCAGAGATAGTCAGAGGGGTGAGCAGTTCTTC.